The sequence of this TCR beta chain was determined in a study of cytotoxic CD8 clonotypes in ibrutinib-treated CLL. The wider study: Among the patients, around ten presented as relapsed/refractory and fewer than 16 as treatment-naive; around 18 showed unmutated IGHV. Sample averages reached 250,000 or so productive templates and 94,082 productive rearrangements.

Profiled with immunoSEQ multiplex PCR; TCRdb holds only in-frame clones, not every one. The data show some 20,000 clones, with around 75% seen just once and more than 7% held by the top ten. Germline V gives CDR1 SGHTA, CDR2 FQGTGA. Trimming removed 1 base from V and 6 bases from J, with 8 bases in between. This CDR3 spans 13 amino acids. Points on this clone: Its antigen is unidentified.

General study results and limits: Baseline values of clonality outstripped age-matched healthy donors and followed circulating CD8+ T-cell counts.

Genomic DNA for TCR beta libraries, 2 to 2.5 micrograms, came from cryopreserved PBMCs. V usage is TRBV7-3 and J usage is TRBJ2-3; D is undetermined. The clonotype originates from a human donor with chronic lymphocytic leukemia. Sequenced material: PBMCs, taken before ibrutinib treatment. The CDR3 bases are TGTGCCAGCAGCTTAAATTTTGCGGATACGCAGTATTTT. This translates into CASSLNFADTQYF.